Reported below is one T cell receptor beta chain. The target antigen is unknown. This entry is derived from a study of shared clonotypes between healthy human individuals. General study findings and limits: Rarefaction indicated that sorted-subset sequencing remained incomplete although depth was large. Around 5% of naive CD4 clonotypes were shared across several donors.

Each sample came from a Caucasian adult donor living in Nashville, Tennessee. DNA at 200 ng, 25,000 to 35,000 T cell genomes, went into sorted-subset replicate PCRs. Using immunoSEQ multiplex PCR, the repertoire was profiled, and TCRdb retains in-frame clones only, with some absent. The repertoire holds 2 million to 2.5 million clones, with 90% to 96% as singletons. The origin of this receptor is a man younger than 35 in good health. Sequenced input: naive CD4+ T cells sorted from blood. This sample's subset: CD45RA+ positively selected.

The CDR3 bases are TGTGCCAGCAGCCCAGACTTTCTCCTAGCGGTCGGGGGGGTACTAAACAATGAGCAGTTCTTC. Its translation is CASSPDFLLAVGGVLNNEQFF. The chain has TRBV4-2 and TRBJ2-1, with 8 bases matching TRBD2. This CDR3 region has 21 residues. Germline CDR1 is LGHNA and CDR2 is YNFKEQ. V lost 4 bases and J lost 5; bases outside the gene matches: 25.